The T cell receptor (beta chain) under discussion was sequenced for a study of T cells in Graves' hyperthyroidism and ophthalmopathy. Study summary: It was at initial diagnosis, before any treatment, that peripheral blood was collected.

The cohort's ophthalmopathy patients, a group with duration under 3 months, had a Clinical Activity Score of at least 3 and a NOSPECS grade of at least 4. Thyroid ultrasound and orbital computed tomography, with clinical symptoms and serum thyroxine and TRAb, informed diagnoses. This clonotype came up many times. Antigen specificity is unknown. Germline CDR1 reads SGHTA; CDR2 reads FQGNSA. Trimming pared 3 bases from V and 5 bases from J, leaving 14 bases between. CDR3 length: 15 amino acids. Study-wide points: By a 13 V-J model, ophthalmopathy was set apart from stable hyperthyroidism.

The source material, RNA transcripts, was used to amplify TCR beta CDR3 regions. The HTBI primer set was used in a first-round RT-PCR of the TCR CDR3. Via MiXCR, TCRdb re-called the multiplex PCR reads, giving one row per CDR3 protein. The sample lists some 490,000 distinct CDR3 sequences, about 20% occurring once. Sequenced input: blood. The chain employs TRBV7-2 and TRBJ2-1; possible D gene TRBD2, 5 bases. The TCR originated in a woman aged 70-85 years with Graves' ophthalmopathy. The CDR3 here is CASSFFGVSHNEQFF. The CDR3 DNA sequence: TGTGCCAGCAGCTTTTTCGGGGTTAGTCACAATGAGCAGTTCTTC.